These 10 T cell receptor beta chains came from one sample sequenced in a study of beta chain features in type 1 diabetes. Overall study results and limits: Shorter TCRB CDR3s, moderately but significantly so, were found in Type 1 diabetes patients in all four CD4+ subsets.

Sequencing targeted expressed TCRB transcripts, as all isolated RNA had been reverse transcribed. Using immunoSEQ multiplex PCR, the repertoire was profiled, and TCRdb retains in-frame clones only, with some absent. There are more than 300,000 clones in the sample; roughly 9% occur only once, and more than 0.8% lies in the top ten. For these receptors, no antigen is known. Source material: central memory CD4+ T cells from blood. The receptors were gathered from a man aged 25-45 years with type 1 diabetes.

This clone was counted only a few times. V gene TRBV30 combines with J gene TRBJ1-6; no clear D. The CDR3 has 14 residues. Germline V gene lookup returns CDR1 GTSNPN and CDR2 SVGIG (reference sequence). The V end lost 1 base, the J end lost 5 bases, and 9 bases lay between the germline ends. The CDR3 nucleotides read TGTGCCTGGAGTGGGCTCCTCCATAATTCACCCCTCCACTTT. It is translated as CAWSGLLHNSPLHF.

CDR3 DNA sequence: TGTGCCATCGGTCTAGCGGGGGGCGGAGAGACCCAGTACTTC. This encodes CAIGLAGGGETQYF. V and J are TRBV10-3 and TRBJ2-5; TRBD2 matches at 11 bases. This CDR3 contains 14 residues. From germline, CDR1 is ENHRY and CDR2 SYGVKD. Unmatched junction bases numbered 6, after V lost 8 bases and J lost 4 bases.

The chain uses TRBV28 and TRBJ1-5, with 8 nucleotides matching TRBD1. The CDR3 runs to 13 residues. Germline V lookup: CDR1 MDHEN, CDR2 SYDVKM. With V trimmed by 7 bases and J by 6 bases, 5 bases remained unmatched. Here the CDR3 reads CASNSDRGQPQHF. The DNA for the CDR3 is TGTGCCAGCAACTCCGACAGGGGTCAGCCCCAGCATTTT.

In its sample, this clone was seen a few times. The J gene is TRBJ1-2, the V gene TRBV5-4, with TRBD1 as a possible D gene (6 bases). V lost 1 base, J lost 4 bases, and 14 bases lay in between. The germline CDR1 and CDR2 sequences are SGHNT and YYREEE (reference sequence). This CDR3 has 15 amino acids. The CDR3 DNA reads TGTGCCAGCAGCTTGAAGGACAGCTTCTCCTATGGCTACACCTTC. This translates into CASSLKDSFSYGYTF.

This clone was seen repeatedly, ten times or more. This chain uses TRBV21-1 with TRBJ2-2; TRBD1 reflects the table's D call only, with no check against the DNA. TRBV21-1 is annotated as a pseudogene. The CDR3 is 15 amino acids. CDR3 region: CASSKAQANTGELFF. The CDR3 region has the DNA TGTGCCAGCAGCAAAGCGCAGGCTAACACCGGGGAGCTGTTTTTT.

The CDR3: CASSGGRVGELFF. Here the CDR3 DNA reads TGTGCCAGCAGCGGGGGACGTGTCGGGGAGCTGTTTTTT. The J gene is TRBJ2-2, the V gene TRBV6-1; maybe TRBD2 (6 bases). V was pared by 6 bases and J by 7 bases, with 12 bases between. CDR1 and CDR2 from the germline V gene are MNHNS and SASEGT. The CDR3 extends over 13 amino acids.

The sample holds one count of this clone. The chain combines TRBV28 with TRBJ2-2; 9 nucleotides agree with TRBD1. This CDR3 has 16 amino acids. CDR1 and CDR2 from the germline V gene are MDHEN and SYDVKM. Trimming at V came to 3 bases and at J to 5 bases, leaving 7 bases not matched to a gene. The DNA for the CDR3 is TGTGCCAGCAGTTTTGAGTGGGACAGGGTGACCGGGGAGCTGTTTTTT. Its protein product is CASSFEWDRVTGELFF.

The chain links TRBV27 to TRBJ2-3, with D unclear. Trimming took 3 bases from V and 4 from J, leaving 8 bases between them. This CDR3 has 13 residues. Germline V lookup: CDR1 MNHEY, CDR2 SMNVEV (reference sequence). DNA of the CDR3: TGTGCCAGCAGTTTCTCCCCCCCAGATACGCAGTATTTT. Amino acids: CASSFSPPDTQYF.

This clone turned up a few times. This chain uses TRBV20-1 with TRBJ2-1, with unresolved D. This CDR3 contains 11 residues. Germline-derived CDR1 and CDR2 are DFQATT and SNEGSKA (reference sequence). Trimming took 6 bases from V and 9 from J, leaving 12 bases between them. The CDR3 nucleotides read TGCAGTGCGATCGCTAGTATTGAGCAGTTCTTC. This sequence encodes CSAIASIEQFF.

V is TRBV6-5 and J is TRBJ1-2; D uncertain. There are 15 residues in the CDR3. Germline CDR1 MNHEY, CDR2 SVGAGI. Trimming left V 4 bases short and J 8 bases short, with 20 bases between. The CDR3 here is CASSSFTLALAGYTF. CDR3 DNA: TGTGCCAGCAGTTCGTTCACCCTCGCGCTAGCGGGCTACACCTTC.